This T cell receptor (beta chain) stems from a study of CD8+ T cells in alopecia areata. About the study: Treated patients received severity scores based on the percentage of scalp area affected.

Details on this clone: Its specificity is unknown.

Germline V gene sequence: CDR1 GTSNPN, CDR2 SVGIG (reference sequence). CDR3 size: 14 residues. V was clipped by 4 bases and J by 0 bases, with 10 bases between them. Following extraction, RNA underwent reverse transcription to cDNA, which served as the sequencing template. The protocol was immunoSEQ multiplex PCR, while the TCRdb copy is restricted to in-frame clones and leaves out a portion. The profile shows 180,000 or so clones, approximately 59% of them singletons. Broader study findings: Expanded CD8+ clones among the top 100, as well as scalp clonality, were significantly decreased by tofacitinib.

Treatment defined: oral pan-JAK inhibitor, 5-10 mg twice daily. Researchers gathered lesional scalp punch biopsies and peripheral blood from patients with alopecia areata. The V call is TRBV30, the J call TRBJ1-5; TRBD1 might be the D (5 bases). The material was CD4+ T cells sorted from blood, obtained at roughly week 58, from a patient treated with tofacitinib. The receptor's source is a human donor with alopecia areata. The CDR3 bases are TGTGCCTGGACAAGGGGATCTAGCAATCAGCCCCAGCATTTT. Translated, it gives CAWTRGSSNQPQHF.